Listed below are T cell receptor beta chains from one sample, sequenced in a study of T-cell reconstitution after alpha-beta-depleted transplantation in children. From the PCR reads, TCRdb called clonotypes with MiXCR, one entry per CDR3 protein. The top ten clones hold under 8% of a sample with roughly 250,000 distinct CDR3 sequences, around 7.8% of them seen once. The source was PBMCs, mostly from graft donor cells, collected 180 days after TCRalphabeta/CD19-depleted stem cell transplant. These receptors were collected from a male patient younger than 18 who had a stem cell transplant for acute lymphoblastic leukemia, so the T cells may come from the graft donor. Each CDR3 is given with its conserved first and last residue. A D gene is named only where the DNA matches it firmly. Rows may omit the clone size; those that give it use once, few, many or a size class.

size: many; J: TRBJ2-2; length: 13; V: TRBV5-1; D: NA; CDR3: CASVGRGSGELFF; DNA: TGCGCCAGCGTCGGGCGGGGTTCCGGGGAGCTGTTTTTT
size: many; J: TRBJ2-7; length: 12; V: TRBV10-3; D: TRBD1; CDR3: CAIRQGSYEQYF; DNA: TGTGCCATCCGACAGGGTTCCTACGAGCAGTACTTC
size: few; J: TRBJ1-3; length: 12; V: TRBV12-3/TRBV12-4; D: NA; CDR3: CASSPQGNTIYF; DNA: TGTGCCAGCAGTCCACAGGGAAACACCATATATTTT
size: many; J: TRBJ2-1; length: 14; V: TRBV12-3/TRBV12-4; D: NA; CDR3: CASSLEVAYNEQFF; DNA: TGTGCCAGCAGCCTCGAGGTGGCCTACAATGAGCAGTTCTTC
size: once; J: TRBJ2-1; length: 17; V: TRBV12-3/TRBV12-4; D: TRBD2; CDR3: CASSLVSLAGRYNEQFF; DNA: TGTGCCAGCAGTTTAGTGAGCCTAGCGGGCCGGTACAATGAGCAGTTCTTC
size: many; J: TRBJ1-2; length: 15; V: TRBV7-3; D: TRBD1; CDR3: CASSKGGTGDNGYTF; DNA: TGTGCCAGCAGCAAGGGCGGGACAGGGGATAATGGCTACACCTTC
size: many; J: TRBJ2-1; length: 14; V: TRBV12-3/TRBV12-4; D: NA; CDR3: CASSLGRLYNEQFF; DNA: TGTGCCAGCAGTTTGGGGCGACTCTACAATGAGCAGTTCTTC
size: many; J: TRBJ2-5; length: 15; V: TRBV25-1; D: TRBD2; CDR3: CASSLAGGPEETQYF; DNA: TGTGCCAGCAGCTTAGCGGGAGGGCCAGAAGAGACCCAGTACTTC
size: few; J: TRBJ1-5; length: 12; V: TRBV7-9; D: NA; CDR3: CASSLGQEPQHF; DNA: TGTGCCAGCAGCTTAGGGCAGGAACCCCAGCATTTT
size: NA; J: TRBJ2-1; length: 16; V: TRBV21-1; D: NA; CDR3: CASSNPGQPLYNEQFF; DNA: TGTGCCAGCAGCAACCCGGGACAGCCCTTGTACAATGAGCAGTTCTTC
size: many; J: TRBJ2-2; length: 15; V: TRBV5-1; D: NA; CDR3: CASSYFTGGTGELFF; DNA: TGCGCCAGCAGCTACTTTACGGGCGGAACCGGGGAGCTGTTTTTT
size: many; J: TRBJ2-6; length: 17; V: TRBV20-1; D: TRBD1; CDR3: CSARRGTGHPGANVLTF; DNA: TGCAGTGCTAGAAGGGGGACAGGGCATCCTGGGGCCAACGTCCTGACTTTC
size: many; J: TRBJ2-3; length: 15; V: TRBV6-2/TRBV6-3; D: NA; CDR3: CALSAGAGGTDTQYF; DNA: TGTGCCCTGTCCGCGGGGGCCGGGGGCACAGATACGCAGTATTTT
size: NA; J: TRBJ1-6; length: 13; V: TRBV2; D: NA; CDR3: CASKRVDNSPLHF; DNA: TGTGCCAGCAAACGGGTCGATAATTCACCCCTCCACTTT
size: once; J: TRBJ2-7; length: 14; V: TRBV11-2; D: NA; CDR3: CASSLGVSPYEQYF; DNA: TGTGCCAGCAGCTTAGGGGTGAGCCCCTACGAGCAGTACTTC
size: many; J: TRBJ2-2; length: 15; V: TRBV28; D: TRBD1; CDR3: CASRQRQGATGELFF; DNA: TGTGCCAGCAGACAGAGACAGGGGGCCACCGGGGAGCTGTTTTTT
size: many; J: TRBJ2-7; length: 14; V: TRBV7-9; D: NA; CDR3: CASSSGTLRYEQYF; DNA: TGTGCCAGCAGCTCCGGGACGCTCCGCTACGAGCAGTACTTC
size: many; J: TRBJ2-3; length: 17; V: TRBV24-1; D: NA; CDR3: CATSDLGGRDSTDTQYF; DNA: TGTGCCACCAGTGATTTGGGCGGAAGAGATAGCACAGATACGCAGTATTTT
size: many; J: TRBJ2-1; length: 13; V: TRBV7-9; D: NA; CDR3: CASKAPTGHEQFF; DNA: TGTGCCAGCAAGGCCCCCACTGGGCATGAGCAGTTCTTC
size: many; J: TRBJ2-1; length: 17; V: TRBV7-8; D: TRBD2; CDR3: CASSSSSSSGLKGEQFF; DNA: TGTGCCAGCAGCTCCTCCTCGTCTAGCGGTTTGAAGGGAGAGCAGTTCTTC
size: many; J: TRBJ1-2; length: 16; V: TRBV7-9; D: NA; CDR3: CASSVTWIGQHYGYTF; DNA: TGTGCCAGCAGCGTTACATGGATTGGACAGCACTATGGCTACACCTTC
size: many; J: TRBJ2-2; length: 15; V: TRBV7-6; D: NA; CDR3: CASSSLGVNTGELFF; DNA: TGTGCCAGCAGCTCCCTTGGGGTAAACACCGGGGAGCTGTTTTTT
size: many; J: TRBJ2-1; length: 16; V: TRBV28; D: TRBD1; CDR3: CASSTSFDRGEGEQFF; DNA: TGTGCCAGCAGTACATCATTCGACAGGGGGGAGGGTGAGCAGTTCTTC
size: many; J: TRBJ1-2; length: 11; V: TRBV28; D: NA; CDR3: CASSYRVGYTF; DNA: TGTGCCAGCAGTTACAGGGTTGGCTACACCTTC
size: many; J: TRBJ2-1; length: 14; V: TRBV6-2/TRBV6-3; D: TRBD2; CDR3: CASHRLAEYNEQFF; DNA: TGTGCCAGCCACAGACTAGCGGAATACAATGAGCAGTTCTTC
size: many; J: TRBJ1-2; length: 12; V: TRBV20-1; D: NA; CDR3: CRARGGTYGYTF; DNA: TGCAGAGCTAGAGGCGGGACCTATGGCTACACCTTC
size: many; J: TRBJ2-6; length: 13; V: TRBV10-3; D: NA; CDR3: CAIGPSGANVLTF; DNA: TGTGCCATCGGACCTTCTGGGGCCAACGTCCTGACTTTC
size: many; J: TRBJ1-2; length: 15; V: TRBV3-1; D: NA; CDR3: CASSQVEELGYGYTF; DNA: TGTGCCAGCAGCCAAGTGGAGGAGTTGGGCTATGGCTACACCTTC
size: many; J: TRBJ1-1; length: 15; V: TRBV5-5; D: NA; CDR3: CASTFSHSGSTEAFF; DNA: TGTGCCAGCACCTTCTCCCATTCGGGGAGCACTGAAGCTTTCTTT
size: few; J: TRBJ2-1; length: 13; V: TRBV18; D: TRBD1; CDR3: CASSSGTGDEQFF; DNA: TGTGCCAGCTCATCCGGGACAGGCGATGAGCAGTTCTTC
size: NA; J: TRBJ2-4; length: 19; V: TRBV12-3/TRBV12-4; D: NA; CDR3: CACSSYATAETLAKNIQYF; DNA: TGTGCCTGCAGTTCGTATGCCACTGCAGAAACCCTAGCCAAAAACATTCAGTACTTC
size: many; J: TRBJ1-5; length: 14; V: TRBV15; D: NA; CDR3: CATSKADSNQPQHF; DNA: TGTGCCACCAGCAAGGCGGATAGCAATCAGCCCCAGCATTTT
size: many; J: TRBJ2-3; length: 15; V: TRBV28; D: TRBD2; CDR3: CASSLLVAGTDTQYF; DNA: TGTGCCAGCAGTTTATTGGTAGCGGGAACAGATACGCAGTATTTT
size: many; J: TRBJ2-1; length: 13; V: TRBV5-6; D: NA; CDR3: CASSLASRGRQFF; DNA: TGTGCCAGCAGCTTGGCCAGTAGAGGGCGGCAGTTCTTC
size: many; J: TRBJ2-5; length: 12; V: TRBV29-1; D: TRBD2; CDR3: CSVGGGGQTQYF; DNA: TGCAGCGTTGGGGGGGGTGGGCAGACCCAGTACTTC
size: many; J: TRBJ1-6; length: 14; V: TRBV7-2; D: NA; CDR3: CASSFPQGNSPLHF; DNA: TGTGCCAGCAGCTTTCCCCAGGGAAATTCACCCCTCCACTTT
size: many; J: TRBJ1-4; length: 15; V: TRBV6-5; D: NA; CDR3: CASSYDGRPNEKLFF; DNA: TGTGCCAGCAGTTACGATGGTAGGCCTAATGAAAAACTGTTTTTT
size: many; J: TRBJ2-7; length: 11; V: TRBV6-2/TRBV6-3; D: NA; CDR3: CASSYYHEQYF; DNA: TGTGCCAGCAGTTACTACCACGAGCAGTACTTC
size: many; J: TRBJ2-7; length: 13; V: TRBV20-1; D: NA; CDR3: CSAPPGLSYEQYF; DNA: TGCAGTGCTCCACCGGGACTTTCCTACGAGCAGTACTTC
size: many; J: TRBJ1-5; length: 14; V: TRBV12-3/TRBV12-4; D: NA; CDR3: CASSFLGGNQPQHF; DNA: TGTGCCAGCAGTTTCCTGGGTGGCAATCAGCCCCAGCATTTT
size: many; J: TRBJ1-6; length: 15; V: TRBV7-9; D: TRBD1; CDR3: CASSPRTGQNSPLHF; DNA: TGTGCCAGCAGTCCCCGGACAGGGCAAAATTCACCCCTCCACTTT
size: many; J: TRBJ2-3; length: 13; V: TRBV6-2/TRBV6-3; D: NA; CDR3: CASTGDGTDTQYF; DNA: TGTGCCAGCACCGGCGACGGCACAGATACGCAGTATTTT
size: many; J: TRBJ2-5; length: 16; V: TRBV7-8; D: TRBD2; CDR3: CASSPVGLAIEETQYF; DNA: TGTGCCAGCAGCCCAGTGGGACTAGCGATAGAAGAGACCCAGTACTTC
size: many; J: TRBJ1-2; length: 12; V: TRBV6-5; D: NA; CDR3: CASKGGYYGYTF; DNA: TGTGCCTCCAAGGGTGGCTACTATGGCTACACCTTC
size: many; J: TRBJ1-2; length: 14; V: TRBV4-3; D: NA; CDR3: CASSQDRNSYGYTF; DNA: TGCGCCAGCAGCCAAGATAGAAACAGCTACGGCTACACCTTC
size: many; J: TRBJ2-3; length: 16; V: TRBV4-1; D: TRBD2; CDR3: CASSQNEAGGTDTQYF; DNA: TGCGCCAGCAGCCAAAATGAAGCGGGGGGCACAGATACGCAGTATTTT
size: many; J: TRBJ2-2; length: 16; V: TRBV24-1; D: TRBD1; CDR3: CATSDPGTGGTGELFF; DNA: TGTGCCACCAGTGATCCCGGGACAGGAGGCACCGGGGAGCTGTTTTTT
size: many; J: TRBJ2-3; length: 14; V: TRBV12-3/TRBV12-4; D: NA; CDR3: CASSPTGYTDTQYF; DNA: TGTGCCAGCAGTCCCACAGGGTACACAGATACGCAGTATTTT
size: many; J: TRBJ1-2; length: 13; V: TRBV2; D: NA; CDR3: CASSEGVLYGYTF; DNA: TGTGCCAGCAGTGAGGGGGTCCTCTATGGCTACACCTTC
size: many; J: TRBJ2-7; length: 13; V: TRBV4-2; D: NA; CDR3: CASSQSPGERQYF; DNA: TGTGCCAGCAGCCAATCACCGGGGGAGAGGCAGTACTTC
size: many; J: TRBJ2-3; length: 12; V: TRBV29-1; D: NA; CDR3: CSVAAGMDTQYF; DNA: TGCAGCGTAGCCGCCGGCATGGATACGCAGTATTTT
size: many; J: TRBJ1-2; length: 14; V: TRBV7-9; D: NA; CDR3: CASSLQPVPYGYTF; DNA: TGTGCCAGCAGTCTCCAGCCAGTGCCGTATGGCTACACCTTC